Here is one TCR beta chain with its context. Its target is unknown. The PCR was carried out with 60 Vbeta primers and 13 Jbeta primers. TCRdb's copy holds only in-frame clones and misses some; the assay was immunoSEQ multiplex PCR. The table includes 95,000 to 100,000 clones, about 85% detected once. Germline CDR1 reads MNHEY; CDR2 reads SVGAGI. The CDR3 spans 13 residues. The germline V and J ends were trimmed by 2 bases and 0 bases, with 5 bases remaining between them. The sample is drawn from a study of cytomegalovirus exposure and HLA in healthy donors. Findings and caveats of the study: Most TCRs appeared rarely, but some public TCRs recurred in many donors. In an earlier analysis, most TCR beta V segments were productive about 90% or about 30% of the time.

The rearrangement uses TRBV6-5 and TRBJ2-7; unclear D gene. This receptor was identified in a man in his thirties or forties in good health and CMV-seronegative. The sequencing input was PBMCs. Written as DNA, the CDR3 is TGTGCCAGCAGTTACGTTAACTCCTACGAGCAGTACTTC. Translating gives CASSYVNSYEQYF.